Shown below are 21 T cell receptor beta chains from a single sample sequenced in a study of CD8 T cell repertoires and HIV-1 epitope variants. The method was immunoSEQ multiplex PCR; TCRdb's version includes in-frame clones alone and lacks a portion of them. The profile shows 5,000 to 6,500 clones, 60% to 80% of them singletons. Their specific antigens are unknown. Sequenced input: cultured CD8+ T cells derived from PBMCs. The source is a male donor with HIV.

This clone is termed medium-sized (0.01 to 0.1%). The gene calls are TRBV19 and TRBJ1-1, with D maybe TRBD1 (5 bases). The CDR3 loop spans 14 amino acids. From germline, CDR1 is LNHDA and CDR2 SQIVND (reference sequence). Trimming took 3 bases from V and 7 from J, leaving 15 bases between them. This chain's CDR3 is CASSIGGAALEAFF. The CDR3 nucleotides are TGTGCCAGTAGTATTGGCGGGGCAGCCCTTGAAGCTTTCTTT. Full variable domain (missing parts from reference TRBV19 and TRBJ1-1): DGGITQSPKYLFRKEGQNVTLSCEQNLNHDAMYWYRQDPGQGLRLIYYSQIVNDFQKGDIAEGYSVSREKKESFPLTVTSAQKNPTAFYLCASSIGGAALEAFFGQGTRLTVV.

This chain joins TRBV28 and TRBJ1-2; D is possibly TRBD1 (6 bases). The germline gives CDR1 MDHEN, CDR2 SYDVKM. This CDR3 region has 20 residues. The V gene lost 4 bases and the J gene lost 1 base, with 28 bases spanning the gap. The CDR3 reads CASSSTRPEKPDSHNYGYTF. CDR3 in DNA: TGTGCCAGCAGTTCCACCCGCCCTGAGAAACCGGACAGCCATAACTATGGCTACACCTTC.

The rearrangement links TRBV5-1 to TRBJ2-7, with D possibly matching TRBD2 (6 bases). CDR1 SGHRS and CDR2 YFSETQ come from the germline V gene. Trimming removed 0 bases at V and 2 bases at J, with 9 bases between. This CDR3 is built from 14 residues. The CDR3 DNA reads as TGCGCCAGCAGCTTGGGTCCGGGAGCCTACGAGCAGTACTTC. Translation: CASSLGPGAYEQYF. The variable domain in full, with the rest retrieved from reference TRBV5-1 and TRBJ2-7, is KAGVTQTPRYLIKTRGQQVTLSCSPISGHRSVSWYQQTPGQGLQFLFEYFSETQRNKGNFPGRFSGRQFSNSRSEMNVSTLELGDSALYLCASSLGPGAYEQYFGPGTRLTVT.

The V gene is TRBV9, the J gene TRBJ2-5, with D unclear. V lost 0 bases and J lost 5, with 11 bases in between. The CDR3 loop spans 14 amino acids. From germline, CDR1 is SGDLS and CDR2 YYNGEE. CDR3 sequence: CASSVGVGKETQYF. In DNA, the CDR3 is TGTGCCAGCAGCGTAGGGGTAGGTAAGGAGACCCAGTACTTC.

In this sample, this clone is large (0.1 to 1%). The rearrangement joins TRBV7-2 to TRBJ2-1; D ambiguous. V gave up 1 base and J gave up 9 bases, with 10 bases separating them. The CDR3 sequence is 13 residues long. CDR1 SGHTA and CDR2 FQGNSA come from the germline V gene. CDR3 bases: TGTGCCAGCAGCTTAGACGGTGCCAGTGAGCAGTTCTTC. Protein product: CASSLDGASEQFF.

V and J are TRBV28 and TRBJ1-1, with D possibly TRBD1 on 6 matching bases. The CDR3 runs 13 residues. CDR1 and CDR2 (germline): MDHEN, SYDVKM. Trimming took off 1 base at V and 6 bases at J, with 9 bases between the two ends. The CDR3 DNA reads TGTGCCAGCAGTTTATTTGAGGGGGCTGAAGCTTTCTTT. Translated: CASSLFEGAEAFF. Looking up the rest from reference TRBV28 and TRBJ1-1 gives the full variable domain: DVKVTQSSRYLVKRTGEKVFLECVQDMDHENMFWYRQDPGLGLRLIYFSYDVKMKEKGDIPEGYSVSREKKERFSLILESASTNQTSMYLCASSLFEGAEAFFGQGTRLTVV.

The chain combines TRBV7-6 with TRBJ2-7; possible D gene TRBD2, 6 bases. CDR1 is SGHVS, CDR2 FNYEAQ, per germline. The CDR3 extends over 15 amino acids. V lost 3 bases and J lost 3, with 15 bases in between. The CDR3 DNA is TGTGCCAGCAGCTTCGGTCCATACGGGAGCTACGAGCAGTACTTC. Translation gives CASSFGPYGSYEQYF.

DNA for the CDR3: TGTGCCAGCAGCAAAGGGGCTGGAGCAGGGGGCTTCAATCAGCCCCAGCATTTT. Its translation: CASSKGAGAGGFNQPQHF. The chain combines TRBV21-1 with TRBJ1-5; the table gives TRBD1 as D, unverified against the DNA. TRBV21-1 is a known pseudogene. The CDR3 contains 18 residues.

The CDR3 DNA is TGTGCCAGCAGCGTAGTACGGGGGGAACCCAGATTGAACACTGAAGCTTTCTTT. As protein: CASSVVRGEPRLNTEAFF. The rearrangement uses TRBV9 and TRBJ1-1; D is perhaps TRBD1 (5 bases). The CDR3 has 18 amino acids. Trimming shortened V by 0 bases and J by 0 bases, and 18 bases separated the two germline ends. Germline V CDR1 and CDR2: SGDLS, YYNGEE.

CDR3 coding DNA: TGTGCCAGTAGTACCATCAGGGCGGGCGGCTACACCTTC. Its protein is CASSTIRAGGYTF. The rearrangement links TRBV19 to TRBJ1-2; tentatively, D is TRBD1 (5 bases). The CDR3 loop spans 13 amino acids. The ends were cut back, 4 bases at V and 8 bases at J, with 14 bases in the middle. From germline, CDR1 is LNHDA and CDR2 SQIVND (reference sequence).

In this sample, this clone turned up a few times. V usage is TRBV28 and J usage is TRBJ2-7; D remains ambiguous. Per the germline V gene, CDR1 is MDHEN and CDR2 is SYDVKM. Trimming removed 6 bases at V and 3 bases at J, with 15 bases between. The CDR3 sequence is 14 residues long. CDR3 region: CASSTGFESYEQYF. CDR3 sequence (DNA): TGTGCCAGCAGCACCGGGTTCGAGAGCTACGAGCAGTACTTC.

CDR3 amino acids: CASSFGTGRGEAFF. Here the CDR3 DNA reads TGTGCCAGCAGCTTTGGCACCGGACGAGGTGAAGCTTTCTTT. The chain links TRBV5-5 to TRBJ1-1; D is ambiguous. The germline CDR1 and CDR2 sequences are SGHKS and YYEKEE (reference sequence). This CDR3 is 14 amino acids long. Between the trimmed V and J ends, which lost 2 bases and 7 bases, there was a span of 15 bases. Combining the CDR3 with reference TRBV5-5 and TRBJ1-1 gives the whole variable domain DAGVTQSPTHLIKTRGQQVTLRCSPISGHKSVSWYQQVLGQGPQFIFQYYEKEERGRGNFPDRFSARQFPNYSSELNVNALLLGDSALYLCASSFGTGRGEAFFGQGTRLTVV.

This clone was seen only a few times. The V and J genes are TRBV7-9 and TRBJ1-2, with 8 bases lining up with TRBD1. The CDR3 spans 14 residues. V trimming: 1 base; J trimming: 6 bases; junction bases outside the gene matches: 4. The germline V gene encodes CDR1 SEHNR and CDR2 FQNEAQ (reference sequence). The CDR3 region is CASSLGWTGHGYTF. CDR3 sequence (DNA): TGTGCCAGCAGCTTAGGGTGGACAGGGCATGGCTACACCTTC. The variable domain in full, completed from reference TRBV7-9 and TRBJ1-2, reads DTGVSQNPRHKITKRGQNVTFRCDPISEHNRLYWYRQTLGQGPEFLTYFQNEAQLEKSRLLSDRFSAERPKGSFSTLEIQRTEQGDSAMYLCASSLGWTGHGYTFGSGTRLTVV.

The chain is built from TRBV7-2 and TRBJ2-3; no firm D call. V was trimmed by 4 bases and J by 3 bases, leaving 11 bases between them. The CDR3 sequence is 14 residues long. Germline CDR1 SGHTA, CDR2 FQGNSA. CDR3 protein: CASSSVLATDTQYF. CDR3 sequence (DNA): TGTGCCAGCAGCTCCGTACTGGCGACAGATACGCAGTATTTT.

The chain combines TRBV28 with TRBJ1-3; D is uncertain. CDR1 MDHEN and CDR2 SYDVKM come from the germline V gene. There are 14 residues in the CDR3. V was cut by 3 bases and J by 0 bases, with 6 bases left in between. The CDR3 loop is CASSLTFSGNTIYF. The CDR3 bases are TGTGCCAGCAGTTTGACGTTCTCTGGAAACACCATATATTTT.

This chain uses TRBV30 with TRBJ1-1; D is perhaps TRBD1 (6 bases). V lost 4 bases and J lost 4, with 22 bases in between. There are 16 residues in the CDR3. Germline assignment: CDR1 GTSNPN and CDR2 SVGIG (reference sequence). Written as DNA, the CDR3 is TGTGCCTGGACTAGCCCTCCTGGGGGGCGTATCACTGAAGCTTTCTTT. Its translation: CAWTSPPGGRITEAFF.

This sequence joins TRBV7-4 and TRBJ1-2, with D uncertain. V lost 11 bases to trimming and J lost 8 bases, with 15 bases between them. The germline V gene encodes CDR1 SGHVT and CDR2 SQSDAQ. This CDR3 has 11 amino acids. CDR3 coding DNA: TGTGCCCATAGGCCCGGTCGGGGCTACACCTTC. It encodes CAHRPGRGYTF.

The chain employs TRBV7-9 and TRBJ1-2, with D possibly being TRBD1 (5 bases). CDR1 and CDR2 (germline): SEHNR, FQNEAQ (reference sequence). The CDR3 extends over 13 amino acids. Trimming pared 5 bases from V and 2 bases from J, leaving 9 bases between. In nucleotides, the CDR3 is TGTGCCAGCAGCCCTGACAGCAACTATGGCTACACCTTC. Protein: CASSPDSNYGYTF.

The V gene is TRBV19, the J gene TRBJ1-5; D uncertain. CDR1 and CDR2 (germline): LNHDA, SQIVND (reference sequence). The V end was cut by 7 bases, the J end by 2 bases, with 12 bases between. The CDR3 loop spans 14 amino acids. The CDR3 coding sequence is TGTGCCAGTACTATTTTTAATGGCAATCAGCCCCAGCATTTT. It encodes CASTIFNGNQPQHF.

This clone was counted only a few times. The chain is built from TRBV2 and TRBJ2-7; the D is unclear. This CDR3 is 14 amino acids long. Per germline, CDR1 SNHLY and CDR2 FYNNEI. V was pared by 5 bases and J by 2 bases, with 13 bases between. The CDR3, as DNA: TGTGCCAGCAGTCCCGGTACTGGGGCCTACGAGCAGTACTTC. Translating it yields CASSPGTGAYEQYF.

The J gene is TRBJ2-2, the V gene TRBV4-3; D possibly corresponds to TRBD1 (6 bases). The V end lost 1 base, the J end lost 6 bases, and 18 bases lay between the germline ends. Per germline, CDR1 LGHNA and CDR2 YSLEER. The CDR3 spans 17 residues. CDR3 DNA sequence: TGCGCCAGCAGCCAAGTCCCCTTCCGAGGGGGAGCCGGGGAGCTGTTTTTT. This encodes CASSQVPFRGGAGELFF.